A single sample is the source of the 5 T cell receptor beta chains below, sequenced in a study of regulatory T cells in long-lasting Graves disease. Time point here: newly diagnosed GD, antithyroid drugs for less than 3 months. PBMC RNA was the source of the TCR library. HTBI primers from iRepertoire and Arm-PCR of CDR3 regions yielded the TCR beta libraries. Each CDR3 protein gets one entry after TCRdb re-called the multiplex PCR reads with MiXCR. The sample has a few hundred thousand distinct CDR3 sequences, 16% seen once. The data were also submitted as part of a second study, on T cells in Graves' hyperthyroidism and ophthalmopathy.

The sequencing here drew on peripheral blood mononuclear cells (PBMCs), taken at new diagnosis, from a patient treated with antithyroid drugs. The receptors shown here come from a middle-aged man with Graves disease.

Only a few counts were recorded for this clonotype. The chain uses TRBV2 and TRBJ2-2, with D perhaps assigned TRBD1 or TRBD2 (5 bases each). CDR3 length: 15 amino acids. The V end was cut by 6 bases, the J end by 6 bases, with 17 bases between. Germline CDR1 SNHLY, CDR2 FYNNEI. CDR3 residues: CASSLGTVGAGELFF. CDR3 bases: TGTGCCAGCAGCCTTGGGACGGTCGGGGCCGGGGAGCTGTTTTTT.

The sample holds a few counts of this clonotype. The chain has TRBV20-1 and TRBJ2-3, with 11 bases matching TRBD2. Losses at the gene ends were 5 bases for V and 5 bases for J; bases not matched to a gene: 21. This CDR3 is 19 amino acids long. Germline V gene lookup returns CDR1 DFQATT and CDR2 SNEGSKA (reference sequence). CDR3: CSALSMYGTSGPERDTQYF. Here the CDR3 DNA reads TGCAGTGCTCTCTCTATGTACGGGACTAGCGGACCGGAGAGAGATACGCAGTATTTT.

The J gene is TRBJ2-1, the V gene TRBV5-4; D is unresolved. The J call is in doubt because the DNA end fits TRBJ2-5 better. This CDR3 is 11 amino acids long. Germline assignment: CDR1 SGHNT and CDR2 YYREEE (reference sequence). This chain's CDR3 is CASSLAGTQYF. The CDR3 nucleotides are TGTGCCAGCAGCTTGGCCGGGACCCAGTACTTC.

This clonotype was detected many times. CDR3 protein: CASSEAPRSRYQETQYF. For the CDR3, the DNA is TGTGCCAGCAGTGAAGCGCCGAGGTCCCGGTACCAAGAGACCCAGTACTTC. The chain recombines TRBV6-1 with TRBJ2-5; D unclear. The CDR3 is 17 amino acids. The germline V and J ends were trimmed by 0 bases and 0 bases, with 14 bases remaining between them. The germline CDR1 and CDR2 sequences are MNHNS and SASEGT.

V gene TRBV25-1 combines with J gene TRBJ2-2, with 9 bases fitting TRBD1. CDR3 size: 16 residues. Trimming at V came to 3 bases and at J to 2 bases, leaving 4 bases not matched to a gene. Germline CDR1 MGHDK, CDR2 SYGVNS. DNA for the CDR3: TGTGCCAGCAGTGACACAGGGGGCGCAAACACCGGGGAGCTGTTTTTT. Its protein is CASSDTGGANTGELFF.